This TCR beta chain emerged from a study of T cell responses to AZD1222 COVID-19 vaccine. The assay was immunoSEQ multiplex PCR, and TCRdb's table has in-frame clones only and misses some. The top ten clones hold around an eighth of a sample with about 68,000 clones, 80% of them seen once. The TCR originated in an adult in good health. The sample was peripheral blood, taken on day 0 of AZD1222 vaccination.

CDR3 DNA: TGTGCCAGCAGCCCCACTAGGGCGGGGGGCATTCAGTACTTC. It is translated as CASSPTRAGGIQYF. J is TRBJ2-4 and V is TRBV3-1 (or the pseudogene TRBV3-2); 8 bases are a match to TRBD2. V lost 4 bases to trimming and J lost 9 bases; unmatched junction nucleotides: 8. CDR3 length: 14 amino acids. Germline V gene sequence: CDR1 LGHDT, CDR2 YNNKEL (reference sequence).